This is a list of T cell receptor beta chains from one sample in a study of response to subunit inactivated influenza vaccine. One entry per CDR3 protein, called by TCRdb with MiXCR from the RT-PCR reads. The sample consists of 400,000 to 550,000 distinct CDR3 sequences, about 25% of them appearing once. Sequenced material: CD4+ T cells sorted from PBMCs, taken about 5 days after vaccination. Receptors originate from a man aged 45-65 years who received an inactivated influenza vaccine. The CDR3 runs from the conserved cysteine through the conserved F or W. D genes are given only for firm matches. Only some rows state a clone size, as once, few, many or a class for expanded clones.

abundance: -; d_gene: -; j_gene: TRBJ1-1; v_gene: TRBV20-1; CDR3nt: TGCAGTGCTAGAGTAGGGGGTGGGGACACTGAAGCTTTCTTT; CDR3aa: CSARVGGGDTEAFF
abundance: few; d_gene: TRBD2; j_gene: TRBJ2-1; v_gene: TRBV11-2; CDR3nt: TGTGCCAGCAGCTTAGGAGTAGCGGGGGATTCTGAGCAGTTCTTC; CDR3aa: CASSLGVAGDSEQFF
abundance: many; d_gene: TRBD2; j_gene: TRBJ2-1; v_gene: TRBV7-2; CDR3nt: TGTGCCAGCAGCTACGGGGGGAATGAGCAGTTCTTC; CDR3aa: CASSYGGNEQFF
abundance: many; d_gene: TRBD2; j_gene: TRBJ2-5; v_gene: TRBV6-2/TRBV6-3; CDR3nt: TGTGCCAGCAGTTACCGTGGACTAGCGGGATTCCAAGAGACCCAGTACTTC; CDR3aa: CASSYRGLAGFQETQYF
abundance: -; d_gene: -; j_gene: TRBJ2-1; v_gene: TRBV28; CDR3nt: TGTGCCAGCAGTTTAGAGGGCGAGAGCTACAATGAGCAGTTCTTC; CDR3aa: CASSLEGESYNEQFF
abundance: -; d_gene: TRBD1; j_gene: TRBJ1-5; v_gene: TRBV6-2/TRBV6-3; CDR3nt: TGTGCCAGCAATCCGGGACAGGCAACAAATCAGCCCCAGCATTTT; CDR3aa: CASNPGQATNQPQHF
abundance: -; d_gene: -; j_gene: TRBJ1-5; v_gene: TRBV28; CDR3nt: TGTGCCAGCAGTTTTGGGGGGTTGAAGCCCCAGCATTTT; CDR3aa: CASSFGGLKPQHF
abundance: -; d_gene: -; j_gene: TRBJ2-5; v_gene: TRBV6-2/TRBV6-3; CDR3nt: TGTGCCAGCAGTTACCCCTACCCCGGGGCCCAGTACTTC; CDR3aa: CASSYPYPGAQYF
abundance: -; d_gene: TRBD2; j_gene: TRBJ2-1; v_gene: TRBV29-1; CDR3nt: TGCAGCGCTACTATAGCGGGGGGGCCCTATGAGCAGTTCTTC; CDR3aa: CSATIAGGPYEQFF
abundance: -; d_gene: -; j_gene: TRBJ2-7; v_gene: TRBV18; CDR3nt: TGTGCCAGCTCACCACCCGGTCTGGGCTCCTACGAGCAGTACTTC; CDR3aa: CASSPPGLGSYEQYF
abundance: few; d_gene: -; j_gene: TRBJ1-1; v_gene: TRBV7-9; CDR3nt: TGTGCCAGCAGCTCTTATGAGGGCACTGAAGCTTTCTTT; CDR3aa: CASSSYEGTEAFF
abundance: -; d_gene: -; j_gene: TRBJ2-5; v_gene: TRBV21-1; CDR3nt: TGTGCCAGCAGGACCGGGGATTCCCAAGAGACCCAGTACTTC; CDR3aa: CASRTGDSQETQYF